This T cell receptor beta chain was documented in a study of T cell responses to AZD1222 COVID-19 vaccine. Trimming shortened V by 0 bases and J by 3 bases, and 14 bases separated the two germline ends. Germline-derived CDR1 and CDR2 are LGHNA and YSLEER. CDR3 length: 16 amino acids. The repertoire was sequenced with immunoSEQ multiplex PCR; TCRdb's copy has only in-frame clones and lacks some. The sample holds 90,000 to 150,000 clones, roughly 88% seen once. As to this clone: Antigen unknown.

Points from the study as a whole: Two AZD1222 doses significantly raised spike-specific TCR breadth and depth over controls. Repertoires were obtained only post-peak T cell response.

The V gene is TRBV4-3, the J gene TRBJ1-2, with D perhaps TRBD1 (5 bases). This TCR was recovered from an adult in good health. This specimen was peripheral blood, taken on day 0 of AZD1222 vaccination. This chain's CDR3 is CASSQDSGNSHYGYTF. The DNA for the CDR3 is TGCGCCAGCAGCCAAGATTCAGGGAATAGTCACTATGGCTACACCTTC.